A single sample gave rise to the 25 T cell receptor beta chains below, sequenced in a study of post-analysis software for immune sequencing data. Study-level findings and limits: Patients used about five TRBV segments, including TRBV5-6, TRBV5-1 and TRBV20-1, more often than controls.

Their cognate antigens are unknown. The TCR beta cDNA libraries carried unique molecular identifiers. One entry per CDR3 protein, called by TCRdb with MiXCR from the PCR reads. The sample has roughly 570,000 distinct CDR3 sequences; about a third are singletons. The sample taken for sequencing was blood. The receptors stem from a girl under 18 with multiple sclerosis.

The chain joins TRBV15 to TRBJ2-1; D gene unclear. Germline CDR1 reads LNHNV; CDR2 reads YYDKDF (reference sequence). The V end was cut by 0 bases, the J end by 0 bases, with 9 bases between. CDR3 length: 16 residues. The CDR3 region is CATSRDRVSSYNEQFF. As DNA, the CDR3 is TGTGCCACCAGCAGAGATCGGGTAAGCTCCTACAATGAGCAGTTCTTC.

The gene calls are TRBV20-1 and TRBJ1-2, with unresolved D. Germline V gene sequence: CDR1 DFQATT, CDR2 SNEGSKA (reference sequence). The CDR3 has 11 amino acids. Trimming removed 1 base from V and 6 bases from J, with 6 bases in between. The CDR3 here is CSARVRNGYTF. As DNA, the CDR3 is TGCAGTGCTAGAGTAAGGAATGGCTACACCTTC.

This clonotype was seen at least ten times. The chain uses TRBV15 and TRBJ1-4, with TRBD1 matching 9 bases. The V gene end was trimmed by 2 bases and the J gene end by 5 bases; junction bases not matched to a gene: 3. Per germline, CDR1 LNHNV and CDR2 YYDKDF (reference sequence). The CDR3 length is 15 residues. The CDR3 DNA sequence: TGTGCCACCAGCAGACCAGACAGGGGGAATGAAAAACTGTTTTTT. Translating gives CATSRPDRGNEKLFF. Based on the CDR3 plus reference TRBV15 and TRBJ1-4, the full variable domain is DAMVIQNPRYQVTQFGKPVTLSCSQTLNHNVMYWYQQKSSQAPKLLFHYYDKDFNNEADTPDNFQSRRPNTSFCFLDIRSPGLGDTAMYLCATSRPDRGNEKLFFGSGTQLSVL.

The V and J genes are TRBV5-1 and TRBJ2-5; TRBD2 aligns across 15 bases. V trimming: 4 bases; J trimming: 13 bases; junction bases outside the gene matches: 8. CDR1 and CDR2 (germline): SGHRS, YFSETQ. This CDR3 is built from 14 residues. DNA for the CDR3: TGCGCCAGCAGCAGGACTAGCGGGGGGGACTCGGGGTACTTC. Protein: CASSRTSGGDSGYF. The full variable domain, completed using reference TRBV5-1 and TRBJ2-5, is KAGVTQTPRYLIKTRGQQVTLSCSPISGHRSVSWYQQTPGQGLQFLFEYFSETQRNKGNFPGRFSGRQFSNSRSEMNVSTLELGDSALYLCASSRTSGGDSGYFGPGTRLLVL.

The J gene is TRBJ2-3, the V gene TRBV7-2; possibly TRBD2 for D (5 bases). The CDR3 has 15 residues. Germline assignment: CDR1 SGHTA and CDR2 FQGNSA. The V and J ends lost 7 bases and 2 bases respectively, with 16 bases between them. CDR3 amino acids: CASIQGYGNTDTQYF. In DNA form, the CDR3 reads TGTGCCAGCATCCAAGGTTACGGGAACACAGATACGCAGTATTTT.

The count of this clonotype is one. V is TRBV27 and J is TRBJ1-5; 12 bases map to TRBD1. The V segment lost 5 bases and the J segment 2 bases; nucleotides outside the gene matches: 10. Germline lookup yields CDR1 MNHEY and CDR2 SMNVEV (reference sequence). The CDR3 length is 18 residues. The CDR3 loop reads CASSLSGTGGRGNQPQHF. CDR3 in DNA: TGTGCCAGCAGTCTCTCAGGGACAGGGGGCCGCGGCAATCAGCCCCAGCATTTT.

The chain carries TRBV7-3 and TRBJ2-5, with unresolved D. With 0 bases removed from V and 4 bases from J, the gap between germline ends came to 6 bases. CDR1 and CDR2 (germline): SGHTA, FQGTGA. The CDR3 runs 13 residues. As DNA, the CDR3 is TGTGCCAGCAGCTTAACGTCCCGAGAGACCCAGTACTTC. The encoded protein is CASSLTSRETQYF.

This clonotype showed up just once. At one end, the junction sequence differs from germline, possibly due to a read error. V usage is TRBV4-1 and J usage is TRBJ1-2; D unclear. Germline CDR1 is MGHRA and CDR2 is YSYEKL. The CDR3 runs 14 residues. CDR3 residues: CASSQDAGSYGHTF. The CDR3 nucleotides are TGCGCCAGCAGCCAAGATGCCGGTTCCTATGGCCACACCTTC.

The chain employs TRBV6-5 and TRBJ1-6; D not certain. This CDR3 comprises 13 residues. V was cut by 1 base and J by 10 bases, with 8 bases left in between. The germline V gene encodes CDR1 MNHEY and CDR2 SVGAGI. Written as DNA, the CDR3 is TGTGCCAGCAGTTACTATGACGGATCACCCCTCCACTTT. Translated: CASSYYDGSPLHF.

CDR3 protein: CASSRSSDRAYGYTF. The CDR3 DNA is TGTGCCAGCAGCCGTTCCTCTGACAGGGCCTATGGCTACACCTTC. The chain carries TRBV4-2 and TRBJ1-2; 7 positions match TRBD1. CDR1 and CDR2 (germline): LGHNA, YNFKEQ. V trimming: 4 bases; J trimming: 4 bases; junction bases outside the gene matches: 9. The CDR3 has 15 amino acids.

The chain is built from TRBV7-9 and TRBJ2-2; D is tentatively TRBD1 or TRBD2 (5 bases each). In germline, CDR1 is SEHNR, CDR2 FQNEAQ (reference sequence). CDR3 length: 15 amino acids. The V gene lost 1 base and the J gene lost 5 bases, with 11 bases spanning the gap. CDR3 sequence (DNA): TGTGCCAGCAGCTTAGGGGGGATCTTGACCGGGGAGCTGTTTTTT. As protein: CASSLGGILTGELFF.

This clonotype appeared many times. The chain links TRBV25-1 to TRBJ2-3, with a possible D match to TRBD2 (5 bases). The V end was cut by 6 bases, the J end by 4 bases, with 26 bases between. CDR3 size: 18 residues. The germline V gene encodes CDR1 MGHDK and CDR2 SYGVNS. CDR3 in amino acids: CASSELPRRAEEADTQYF. The CDR3 DNA sequence: TGTGCCAGCAGCGAGCTTCCCCGAAGGGCAGAGGAGGCAGATACGCAGTATTTT.

The chain combines TRBV12-3 or TRBV12-4 with TRBJ1-1, with 8 bases that match TRBD1. The CDR3 extends over 14 amino acids. After removal of 4 bases from V and 4 bases from J, the junction contained 5 bases not matched to a gene. CDR3 DNA: TGTGCCAGCAGTTATCGACAGGGGCGCACTGAAGCTTTCTTT. It codes for CASSYRQGRTEAFF.

The V call is TRBV11-2, the J call TRBJ1-1; D gene ambiguous. Between the trimmed V and J ends, which lost 5 bases and 0 bases, there was a span of 13 bases. Germline CDR1 is SGHAT and CDR2 is FQNNGV. The CDR3 is 15 residues long. CDR3 protein: CASSLIDGVNTEAFF. As DNA, the CDR3 is TGTGCCAGCAGCCTTATCGACGGGGTGAACACTGAAGCTTTCTTT.

This clonotype showed up many times. The CDR3 loop is CSARMADSNQPQHF. CDR3 in DNA: TGCAGTGCTAGAATGGCGGATAGCAATCAGCCCCAGCATTTT. The chain couples TRBV20-1 to TRBJ1-5; D not certain. Trimming cost V 2 bases and J 0 bases, with 8 bases left between them. From germline, CDR1 is DFQATT and CDR2 SNEGSKA (reference sequence). The CDR3 is 14 residues long.

V is TRBV7-3 and J is TRBJ1-1, with TRBD1 matching over 7 bases. V trimming: 0 bases; J trimming: 0 bases; junction bases outside the gene matches: 10. The CDR3 extends over 18 amino acids. The germline CDR1 and CDR2 sequences are SGHTA and FQGTGA. The CDR3 DNA reads TGTGCCAGCAGCTTAACGCCCCGACAGGGAACCTTGAACACTGAAGCTTTCTTT. Its translation is CASSLTPRQGTLNTEAFF.

At least ten counts were recorded for this clonotype. The chain is built from TRBV5-1 and TRBJ2-7; D is perhaps TRBD1 (5 bases). Germline V lookup: CDR1 SGHRS, CDR2 YFSETQ. The CDR3 extends over 12 amino acids. Trimming stripped 3 bases from V and 7 bases from J, with 11 bases between. CDR3 bases: TGCGCCAGCAGCTATACAGGACCGGAGCAGTACTTC. As protein: CASSYTGPEQYF.

The J gene is TRBJ2-2, the V gene TRBV6-5; D not resolved. CDR1 MNHEY and CDR2 SVGAGI come from the germline V gene. The V end was cut by 6 bases, the J end by 5 bases, with 7 bases between. This CDR3 has 12 residues. The CDR3 coding sequence is TGTGCCAGCAGCCCCCTAACCGGGGAGCTGTTTTTT. It codes for CASSPLTGELFF.

The rearrangement joins TRBV7-3 to TRBJ2-5; D might be TRBD2 (5 bases). Germline V gene data show CDR1 as SGHTA and CDR2 as FQGTGA. The CDR3 runs 14 residues. V gave up 2 bases and J gave up 11 bases, with 18 bases separating them. CDR3 DNA sequence: TGTGCCAGCAGCTTAGGCGGGCTAGCCACTGAGCAGTACTTC. It codes for CASSLGGLATEQYF.

This clonotype was seen only a few times. The rearrangement joins TRBV9 to TRBJ2-3; 13 bases are a match to TRBD2. In germline, CDR1 is SGDLS, CDR2 YYNGEE. The junction had 1 base not matched to a gene; V was cut back by 0 bases and J by 0 bases. The CDR3 has 17 amino acids. DNA of the CDR3: TGTGCCAGCAGCGTAGGACTAGCGGGGGGAAGCACAGATACGCAGTATTTT. Translated: CASSVGLAGGSTDTQYF.

This clonotype was seen a handful of times. This rearrangement joins TRBV9 to TRBJ2-7; 11 bases are shared with TRBD2. The better agreement between TRBJ2-5 and the DNA end casts doubt on the J call. CDR3 length: 16 residues. Germline CDR1 is SGDLS and CDR2 is YYNGEE. This chain's CDR3 is CASSVGVLAGAETQYF. Here the CDR3 DNA reads TGTGCCAGCAGCGTAGGGGTACTAGCGGGGGCTGAGACCCAGTACTTC.

This sequence joins TRBV6-5 and TRBJ2-2; TRBD1 is a possible D gene (5 bases). The germline CDR1 and CDR2 sequences are MNHEY and SVGAGI. This CDR3 is 12 amino acids long. V was cut by 9 bases and J by 7 bases, with 12 bases left in between. The DNA for the CDR3 is TGTGCCAGTACCCAGGGATGCGGGGAGCTGTTTTTT. This translates into CASTQGCGELFF.

The chain is built from TRBV29-1 and TRBJ2-6; D gene uncertain. Trimming pared 1 base from V and 2 bases from J, leaving 6 bases between. This CDR3 has 14 residues. Germline assignment: CDR1 SQVTM and CDR2 ANQGSEA. The DNA for the CDR3 is TGCAGCGTTGAAGGTGGGGCTGGGGCCAACGTCCTGACTTTC. Its translation: CSVEGGAGANVLTF.

The gene calls are TRBV7-9 and TRBJ2-5, with TRBD1 matching 10 bases. Per germline, CDR1 SEHNR and CDR2 FQNEAQ (reference sequence). Trimming at V came to 1 base and at J to 5 bases, leaving 10 bases not matched to a gene. This CDR3 is 17 amino acids long. The CDR3 region is CASSLETGGLYRETQYF. CDR3 nucleotides: TGTGCCAGCAGCTTAGAGACAGGGGGCCTCTATAGGGAGACCCAGTACTTC.

This clonotype was found many times. The chain has TRBV4-1 and TRBJ2-7; D is ambiguous. Germline CDR1 is MGHRA and CDR2 is YSYEKL. The CDR3 has 12 amino acids. V gave up 1 base and J gave up 5 bases, with 6 bases separating them. The CDR3 is CASSQVWDEQYF. DNA for the CDR3: TGCGCCAGCAGCCAAGTGTGGGACGAGCAGTACTTC.